Shown below are 10 T cell receptor beta chains from a single sample sequenced in a study of T cells in Graves' hyperthyroidism and ophthalmopathy. Amplified TCR beta CDR3 regions derived from RNA transcripts. TCR CDR3 regions were first amplified by RT-PCR with HTBI primers. From the multiplex PCR reads, TCRdb called clonotypes with MiXCR, one entry per CDR3 protein. This sample carries around 620,000 distinct CDR3 sequences, 46% of them seen once, and the ten largest clones take about 20%. The specimen was peripheral blood or thyroid tissue (not recorded which). Receptors were obtained from an adult woman with Graves' disease, either hyperthyroidism or ophthalmopathy (not recorded which).

The genes are TRBV29-1 and TRBJ2-5; 10 nucleotides match TRBD2. Germline V gene sequence: CDR1 SQVTM, CDR2 ANQGSEA. This CDR3 spans 14 amino acids. J lost 0 bases, V lost 4 bases, and 2 bases had no gene match. CDR3 region: CSVVGTSDQETQYF. The CDR3 DNA follows: TGCAGCGTTGTTGGGACTAGCGACCAAGAGACCCAGTACTTC.

The V and J genes are TRBV10-3 and TRBJ1-3, with 8 bases lining up with TRBD1. CDR1 is ENHRY, CDR2 SYGVKD, per germline. This CDR3 comprises 14 residues. J was trimmed by 2 bases and V by 6 bases; bases with no gene match: 3. CDR3 amino acids: CAIRTGQAGNTIYF. The CDR3 nucleotides are TGTGCCATCAGGACGGGACAGGCTGGAAACACCATATATTTT.

This clonotype was observed many times. V gene TRBV6-2 or TRBV6-3 combines with J gene TRBJ1-2; possibly TRBD1 for D (5 bases). V dropped 2 bases and J dropped 4 bases, with 8 bases sitting between them. Germline CDR1 is MNHEY and CDR2 is SVGEGT. The CDR3 has 13 residues. The CDR3 nucleotides are TGTGCCAGCAGTTACGTACAGGTCTATGGCTACACCTTC. This encodes CASSYVQVYGYTF.

This clonotype was counted a few times. This chain connects TRBV5-4 to TRBJ2-2; D is ambiguous. V was clipped by 1 base and J by 6 bases, with 10 bases between them. The CDR3 loop spans 14 amino acids. Looked up from germline, CDR1 is SGHNT and CDR2 is YYREEE (reference sequence). CDR3 coding DNA: TGTGCCAGCAGCTTGTTTTTTGGGTCCGGGGAGCTGTTTTTT. Translation: CASSLFFGSGELFF.

The chain carries TRBV10-3 and TRBJ1-1, with D uncertain. The CDR3 is made up of 13 amino acids. V gave up 3 bases and J gave up 10 bases, with 15 bases separating them. Germline V lookup: CDR1 ENHRY, CDR2 SYGVKD. CDR3 region: CAISEMEGVGAFF. The CDR3 region has the DNA TGTGCCATCAGTGAAATGGAGGGAGTTGGAGCTTTCTTT.

The V and J genes are TRBV29-1 and TRBJ1-2, with D maybe TRBD1 (5 bases). Germline CDR1 and CDR2: SQVTM and ANQGSEA. CDR3 length equals 13 residues. Trimming shortened V by 5 bases and J by 5 bases, and 15 bases separated the two germline ends. CDR3 protein: CSVPGSGPYGYTF. As DNA, the CDR3 is TGCAGCGTTCCAGGGTCAGGGCCTTATGGCTACACCTTC.

This clonotype was observed a handful of times. The chain uses TRBV6-6 and TRBJ1-6; TRBD1 agrees at 8 bases. Per germline, CDR1 MNHNY and CDR2 SVGAGI (reference sequence). Trimming cost V 6 bases and J 7 bases; bases outside gene matches: 5. This CDR3 comprises 14 residues. CDR3 in DNA: TGTGCCAGCAGCCCCAGGGGGCCCAATTCACCCCTCCACTTT. Translation: CASSPRGPNSPLHF.

V and J are TRBV12-3 or TRBV12-4 and TRBJ1-2; D may be TRBD1 (5 bases). The length of the CDR3 is 13 residues. Trimming left V 2 bases short and J 8 bases short, with 12 bases between. This chain's CDR3 is CASSLSDSVGYTF. CDR3 in DNA: TGTGCCAGCAGTTTAAGTGACAGCGTCGGCTACACCTTC.

This clonotype was recorded at least ten times. This rearrangement joins TRBV29-1 to TRBJ2-7; 10 nucleotides line up with TRBD1. With V trimmed by 2 bases and J by 4 bases, 11 bases remained unmatched. CDR1 and CDR2 (germline): SQVTM, ANQGSEA. This CDR3 contains 16 residues. The CDR3 protein is CSVETPHGTGAYEQYF. The CDR3 coding sequence is TGCAGCGTTGAAACCCCTCACGGGACAGGGGCATACGAGCAGTACTTC.

As concerns this clonotype: A read error may produce the germline difference seen at one junction end. V is TRBV25-1 and J is TRBJ1-6, with D perhaps matching TRBD1 (5 bases). This CDR3 comprises 13 residues. The germline V gene encodes CDR1 MGHDK and CDR2 SYGVNS. In DNA, the CDR3 is TGCGCCAGCACACGGGACTTTGTTTCACCCCTCCACTTT. This encodes CASTRDFVSPLHF.